A single sample gave rise to the 10 T cell receptor beta chains below, sequenced in a study of T cells in Graves' hyperthyroidism and ophthalmopathy. TCR beta CDR3 regions were amplified from RNA. The primer set for the first-round RT-PCR of the TCR CDR3 was HTBI. TCRdb recomputed calls from the multiplex PCR reads with MiXCR, one row per CDR3 protein. In the table there are a few hundred thousand distinct CDR3 sequences, 20% to 25% of which are singletons. Material: blood. The receptors shown here come from a man between 45 and 60 years old with Graves' hyperthyroidism.

The gene calls are TRBV28 and TRBJ1-2; D ambiguous. This CDR3 region has 13 residues. Per germline, CDR1 MDHEN and CDR2 SYDVKM. Trimming shortened V by 7 bases and J by 8 bases, and 17 bases separated the two germline ends. DNA of the CDR3: TGTGCCAGCATCCCTTCGTTGGCTGGGGGCTACACCTTC. It translates to CASIPSLAGGYTF.

This clonotype was seen more than once but under ten times. The genes are TRBV2 and TRBJ1-6; TRBD1 might be the D (5 bases). Trimming pared 2 bases from V and 7 bases from J, leaving 15 bases between. The CDR3 is 16 amino acids. CDR1 and CDR2 (germline): SNHLY, FYNNEI. The CDR3 DNA follows: TGTGCCAGCAGTGAAAATTTAGGAGGGGCCAATTCACCCCTCCACTTT. Protein: CASSENLGGANSPLHF.

The CDR3, as DNA: TGCAGTGCTGGGACAGGGACTGAAGCTTTCTTT. Translation gives CSAGTGTEAFF. The chain combines TRBV20-1 with TRBJ1-1; 9 positions agree with TRBD1. CDR1 is DFQATT, CDR2 SNEGSKA, per germline (reference sequence). V lost 5 bases to trimming and J lost 5 bases; unmatched junction nucleotides: 0. There are 11 residues in the CDR3.

This clonotype came up many times. This chain joins TRBV7-3 and TRBJ2-7; D ambiguous. V was shortened by 5 bases and J by 3 bases, with 11 bases between the two germline ends. Germline V lookup: CDR1 SGHTA, CDR2 FQGTGA. This CDR3 has 13 residues. In nucleotides, the CDR3 is TGTGCCAGCAGCCTTACCCCTGGCTACGAGCAGTACTTC. It codes for CASSLTPGYEQYF.

This clonotype has a handful of counts. The chain carries TRBV30 and TRBJ2-7; 7 bases are a match to TRBD2. The CDR3 sequence is 14 residues long. J lost 1 base, V lost 0 bases, and 3 bases had no gene match. Germline CDR1 is GTSNPN and CDR2 is SVGIG (reference sequence). The CDR3 DNA follows: TGTGCCTGGAGTGTGGGCGGGAGATCCTACGAGCAGTACTTC. Its protein is CAWSVGGRSYEQYF.

This clonotype was counted between two and nine times. J is TRBJ2-3 and V is TRBV5-1; 7 bases map to TRBD2. Trimming at V came to 4 bases and at J to 4 bases, leaving 12 bases not matched to a gene. This CDR3 contains 16 residues. CDR1 is SGHRS and CDR2 is YFSETQ in the germline V gene. The CDR3 bases are TGCGCCAGCAGCCCCGAGGGCGGGAGAGGCCCAGATACGCAGTATTTT. It translates to CASSPEGGRGPDTQYF.

The rearrangement uses TRBV5-1 and TRBJ2-7; D might be TRBD2 (6 bases). V was shortened by 0 bases and J by 6 bases, with 13 bases between the two germline ends. CDR3 length equals 14 residues. The germline gives CDR1 SGHRS, CDR2 YFSETQ. The CDR3 loop reads CASSLAGGESEQYF. As DNA, the CDR3 is TGCGCCAGCAGCTTGGCCGGCGGGGAATCCGAGCAGTACTTC.

The chain is built from TRBV5-4 and TRBJ2-7, with D perhaps being TRBD1 or TRBD2 (5 bases each). Germline values: CDR1 SGHNT, CDR2 YYREEE (reference sequence). The V end lost 4 bases, the J end lost 3 bases, and 17 bases lay between the germline ends. The CDR3 consists of 15 residues. The CDR3 loop reads CASSGPGTVFYEQYF. In DNA form, the CDR3 reads TGTGCCAGCAGCGGACCCGGGACGGTGTTCTACGAGCAGTACTTC.

This clonotype has just a few counts. This sequence joins TRBV28 and TRBJ2-7; TRBD2 agrees at 7 bases. Germline V gene data show CDR1 as MDHEN and CDR2 as SYDVKM. CDR3 length: 14 residues. The V gene end was trimmed by 3 bases and the J gene end by 4 bases; junction bases not matched to a gene: 6. The CDR3 nucleotides read TGTGCCAGCAGTTTCCGGACTAGTTGGTACGAGCAGTACTTC. It is translated as CASSFRTSWYEQYF.

The V and J genes are TRBV5-1 and TRBJ1-2; 7 positions match TRBD1. V was pared by 4 bases and J by 8 bases, with 11 bases of the junction left unmatched. The CDR3 contains 14 residues. Germline V gives CDR1 SGHRS, CDR2 YFSETQ. CDR3 residues: CASSNSTGVWGYTF. The CDR3 bases are TGCGCCAGCAGCAATTCTACAGGGGTGTGGGGCTACACCTTC.